The present TCR beta chain was sequenced within a study of robustness of blood B and T cell sequencing (dated 2018 in TCRdb). In terms of the full investigation: The study aimed to determine how much peripheral blood is needed to reliably characterize an individual's TCRbeta and IgG repertoires. In each of the roughly eleven independently drawn blood samples, both the TCRbeta and the IgG repertoires were quantified. As technical replicates, two replicate TCRbeta cDNA libraries were prepared from one shared RNA pool derived from a single 10 ml draw.

TCRbeta repertoires were quantified from mRNA rather than genomic DNA, which captures expressed receptors. Without any cell sorting, leukocytes from the buffy coat were collected into Trizol, and RNA was extracted using the Direct-zol RNA MiniPrep Plus kit. To separate plasma, buffy coat and red blood cells, the EDTA blood tubes were centrifuged right away at 4 degrees C. From the cysteine up to the phenylalanine, the CDR3 has a length of 18 residues. Only the CDR3 DNA is retained, 54 bases long and in frame from the first base. From a lookup of the germline V gene, CDR1 and CDR2 are SGHNT and YENEEA. The V end loses 5 bases and the J end loses 0 bases, and a stretch of 21 bases separates them. In the case of this clonotype: No cognate antigen has been identified for it. Within one base of it there is no much larger clone, and no base qualities were kept.

General conclusions and limits of the study: No improvement in the overlap of rare TCRbeta clonotypes was observed when tubes were pooled, implying that much larger blood volumes would be needed for rare TCRbeta clonotypes to be captured. Coverage of the top 10,000 TCRbeta clonotypes approached saturation when 3 or 4 tubes (about 29-45 ml blood) were combined. When technical replicate libraries were compared, around 95% of the top 10,000 TCRbeta clonotypes in one library also turned up in the other. The 1,000 most abundant TCRbeta clonotypes from the pooled draws were detected in every single 10 ml sample. Immediate fractionation was required for EDTA tubes, so the use of EDTA tubes in multi-site collections was limited. The TCRbeta rarefaction curves did not fully level off, which suggests under-sequencing or many low-abundance clonotypes. Evidence of cross-contamination, likely caused by batch processing, was seen in one pair of TCRbeta libraries, and the UMI-sequence pairs shared between the two libraries were removed.

The library was produced with PCR. The instrument was an Illumina MiSeq. cDNA was synthesized with SMARTScribe reverse transcriptase and a 5' template-switch oligo that added a universal priming site. A 12-nucleotide random unique molecular identifier (UMI) was carried by the template-switch oligo, and each cDNA molecule was tagged with this UMI. Chain-specific reverse primers targeted TCRbeta transcripts during reverse transcription. Uracil DNA glycosylase treatment removed residual template-switch adapters, and cDNA was purified with a Qiagen MinElute kit. For the first PCR, 20 to 25 cycles were run with KAPA HiFi HotStart ReadyMix and step-out primers, split across four 50 ul reactions. Products of the first-round PCR were gel-purified before additional amplification. Illumina Nextera adapters were attached in a second approximately 8-cycle PCR, after which libraries were purified and pooled. For each TCRbeta molecule, the UMI barcode was captured by a 50-nucleotide 5' read. Per the authors' processing: The MIGEC toolkit was used to group reads by UMI into consensus reads. PEAR was used to merge forward and reverse consensus reads, producing the final reads. Identical UMI-sequence pairs shared across libraries were treated as cross-sample contamination and removed by a custom decontamination script. MIGMAP, a wrapper around IgBLAST, was used for V(D)J assignment and CDR3 extraction. A TCR clonotype was defined by an identical V gene, J gene and CDR3 amino acid sequence; no sequencing was done for CDR1 and CDR2. The public reads were run again by TCRdb, first through fastp at Q25 and then through MiXCR, and only productive beta chains were kept. CDR3 protein duplicates are merged, each entry listing the most common genes and DNA. None of the V and J calls come from the authors' own analysis; TCRdb made them. Recorded for this sample are over a thousand distinct CDR3 sequences; about 78% of them occurred a single time. The top ten constitute 35% to 45% of the sample.

The receptor chain draws on TRBV11-3 and TRBJ2-3; TRBD1 is a weak D gene call, 5 bases matching. Source material: peripheral blood. The origin of this receptor is a human donor in good health. The CDR3 protein: CASSPRTPDLTSTDTQYF. The DNA sequence is as follows: TGTGCCAGCAGCCCCAGGACACCGGACCTAACTAGCACAGATACGCAGTATTTT.